The clone carrying this TCR beta chain occurred once. The data are from a study of shared clonotypes between healthy human individuals. Germline V gene sequence: CDR1 MNHEY, CDR2 SVGAGI. The CDR3 spans 14 residues. The V gene lost 4 bases and the J gene lost 4 bases, with 13 bases spanning the gap. Libraries were prepared by immunoSEQ multiplex PCR; TCRdb keeps only in-frame clonotypes and omits some of them. The table shows 2 million to 2.5 million clones, with just over 90% occurring only once. The chain uses TRBV6-5 and TRBJ1-1; no clear D. The source material was naive CD4+ T cells from PBMCs. This sample's subset: CD45RA+ positively selected. The origin of this receptor is a man aged 18-30 years in good health. Some clones in this sample may be carry-over from other donors' samples. In DNA form, the CDR3 reads TGTGCCAGCAGTTTCAGAGGGTCGGGCACTGAAGCTTTCTTT. Protein: CASSFRGSGTEAFF.